This TCR beta chain was obtained from a study of T cell responses to AZD1222 COVID-19 vaccine. Study-level results: After two AZD1222 doses, spike-specific TCR breadth and depth rose versus day 0.

Germline CDR1 reads LGHNA; CDR2 reads YNFKEQ. The CDR3 extends over 17 amino acids. The trim removed 1 base at V and 2 bases at J, leaving 5 bases unmatched. Remarks on this clone: Its antigen is unknown.

Using immunoSEQ multiplex PCR, the repertoire was profiled, and TCRdb retains in-frame clones only, with some absent. The sample carries about 170,000 clones, approximately 92% recorded once. The TCR sequence derives from an adult in good health. The source was peripheral blood, collected on day 0 of AZD1222 vaccination. The chain employs TRBV4-2 and TRBJ2-6; 7 nucleotides align to TRBD1. CDR3 sequence (DNA): TGTGCCAGCAGCCAAGCCGCGACAGGGCCTGGGGCCAACGTCCTGACTTTC. Its translation is CASSQAATGPGANVLTF.